In this sample, the clone carrying this TCR beta chain turned up a few times. This specimen belongs to a study of spatial heterogeneity in lung cancer. The sample's time point: sample taken at primary tumor resection. Whole RNA came from tumor, nontumor lung or frozen PBMC and was sequenced without being sorted. V was shortened by 5 bases and J by 5 bases, with 15 bases between the two germline ends. Germline CDR1 is DFQATT and CDR2 is SNEGSKA (reference sequence). The CDR3 extends over 13 amino acids. TCRdb passed the 5' RACE reads through MiXCR, listing each CDR3 protein once. The table lists around 60,000 distinct CDR3 sequences, 7.5% to 8.5% of them singletons, with about 15% in the top ten.

The origin of this receptor is a female donor with early-stage non-small cell lung cancer. The specimen comprised PBMCs, sampled at surgery. The chain joins TRBV20-1 to TRBJ2-5; D possibly matches TRBD1 or TRBD2 (5 bases each). The CDR3 protein is CSAPGTLGETQYF. As DNA, the CDR3 is TGCAGTGCTCCAGGGACCTTGGGGGAGACCCAGTACTTC.